Following are 9 T cell receptor beta chains from one sample sequenced in a study of OX40 agonist ivuxolimab in advanced cancers. Sequencing used immunoSEQ multiplex PCR; TCRdb keeps in-frame clones, though not all of them. This sample has about 27,000 clones; roughly 85% occur once, and the top ten carry around 12%. The sequenced sample was CD4+ or CD8+ T cells sorted from blood, obtained in a trial of the OX40 agonist ivuxolimab. These receptors were obtained from an adult with an advanced solid tumor such as melanoma, head and neck, liver or kidney cancer.

The chain links TRBV7-9 to TRBJ1-2, with D uncertain. CDR1 is SEHNR and CDR2 is FQNEAQ in the germline V gene (reference sequence). V gave up 1 base and J gave up 8 bases, with 17 bases separating them. The CDR3 spans 15 residues. CDR3: CASSLGVEAYKGYTF. The CDR3 region has the DNA TGTGCCAGCAGCTTAGGTGTGGAGGCCTATAAAGGCTACACCTTC.

By frequency in the sample, this clone is medium-sized (0.01 to 0.1%). This chain connects TRBV7-9 to TRBJ2-5, with 7 bases that match TRBD2. Trimming at V came to 4 bases and at J to 5 bases, leaving 1 base not matched to a gene. Per the germline V gene, CDR1 is SEHNR and CDR2 is FQNEAQ (reference sequence). This CDR3 is built from 12 residues. This chain's CDR3 is CASSYGGETQYF. The CDR3 DNA is TGTGCCAGCAGCTACGGGGGGGAGACCCAGTACTTC.

This clone was counted a single time. V and J are TRBV2 and TRBJ2-7, with 7 bases identical to TRBD1. Germline trimming cut 6 bases from V and 3 bases from J; bases unmatched to any gene: 17. The CDR3 sequence is 17 residues long. CDR1 is SNHLY, CDR2 FYNNEI, per germline. The CDR3 loop reads CASRATGVPQQGYEQYF. In DNA form, the CDR3 reads TGTGCCAGCAGGGCTACAGGGGTGCCCCAGCAAGGCTACGAGCAGTACTTC. The full variable domain, rest sourced from reference TRBV2 and TRBJ2-7, is EPEVTQTPSHQVTQMGQEVILRCVPISNHLYFYWYRQILGQKVEFLVSFYNNEISEKSEIFDDQFSVERPDGSNFTLKIRSTKLEDSAMYFCASRATGVPQQGYEQYFGPGTRLTVT.

This clone was observed a single time. The chain combines TRBV19 with TRBJ1-5, with 7 bases matching TRBD1. The ends lost 6 bases at V and 11 bases at J; junction bases unmatched: 10. This CDR3 has 13 residues. Germline lookup yields CDR1 LNHDA and CDR2 SQIVND (reference sequence). The CDR3 coding sequence is TGTGCCAGTAGGAGGGACAGTAGAGGATCCCAGCATTTT. It codes for CASRRDSRGSQHF.

This clone was detected once. The gene calls are TRBV5-6 and TRBJ2-4; D uncertain. The CDR3 has 14 residues. V lost 0 bases to trimming and J lost 0 bases, with 4 bases between them. The germline V gene encodes CDR1 SGHDT and CDR2 YYEEEE. As DNA, the CDR3 is TGTGCCAGCAGCTTGGAGATAGCCAAAAACATTCAGTACTTC. This encodes CASSLEIAKNIQYF.

The J gene is TRBJ2-1, the V gene TRBV19, with D possibly TRBD2 on 5 matching bases. Germline CDR1 reads LNHDA; CDR2 reads SQIVND (reference sequence). The CDR3 is made up of 15 amino acids. The V end lost 3 bases, the J end lost 8 bases, and 17 bases lay between the germline ends. The CDR3: CASSIARLGDDEQFF. The CDR3 DNA reads as TGTGCCAGTAGTATTGCCCGCTTGGGAGACGATGAGCAGTTCTTC.

The chain is built from TRBV5-1 and TRBJ2-5; 7 bases fit TRBD1. The germline gives CDR1 SGHRS, CDR2 YFSETQ. V lost 4 bases, J lost 4 bases, and 7 bases stayed unmatched. This CDR3 has 14 residues. The CDR3 DNA reads TGCGCCAGCAGCCCACAGGGGTGGGTAGAGACCCAGTACTTC. Protein product: CASSPQGWVETQYF.

The DNA of the CDR3 is TGTGCCAGCAATCCAGCCCAGAGATACGAGCAGTACTTC. It encodes CASNPAQRYEQYF. The V call is TRBV6-5, the J call TRBJ2-7; D not certain. CDR3 length: 13 amino acids. V lost 7 bases and J 4 bases, leaving 14 bases between the germline ends. Germline loops: CDR1 MNHEY, CDR2 SVGAGI.

Sample share makes this clone medium-sized. The CDR3 loop reads CASSGGAGPTDTQYF. The CDR3 coding sequence is TGTGCCAGCAGTGGAGGAGCGGGGCCCACAGATACGCAGTATTTT. V is TRBV2 and J is TRBJ2-3, with 7 bases fitting TRBD2. Germline CDR1 and CDR2: SNHLY and FYNNEI. The CDR3 is made up of 15 amino acids. J gave up 2 bases and V 4 bases, and 6 bases lay outside the gene matches.